A selection of T cell receptor beta chains follows, all from one sample in a study of T-cell memory formation after mild COVID-19. TCRdb independently ran MiXCR on the 5' RACE reads; one entry per CDR3 protein. The sample yields around 320,000 distinct CDR3 sequences, approximately 27% seen once. The sample comprised PBMCs or a T cell subset sorted from them (not recorded which). These receptors all come from an adult woman who had mild COVID-19 (a few samples of this study predate the infection). Cell type and time point are not known. Both conserved end residues are part of each CDR3. The order of the fields is clone size, V gene, J gene, D gene, CDR3 protein, CDR3 DNA. D genes are given only for firm matches. Clone size is given for some rows only: seen once, a few or many times, or a class if the clone is expanded.

.	TRBV7-9	TRBJ1-5	.	CASSLGLDQPQHF	TGTGCCAGCAGCTTAGGGTTGGATCAGCCCCAGCATTTT
.	TRBV15	TRBJ2-1	TRBD2	CATSRDLLRLAGGLYNEQFF	TGTGCCACCAGCAGAGATCTCCTTAGACTAGCGGGAGGCCTTTACAATGAGCAGTTCTTC
few	TRBV5-1	TRBJ2-1	TRBD2	CASSLGFGSGGKNEQFF	TGCGCCAGCAGCTTGGGTTTTGGAAGCGGGGGGAAGAATGAGCAGTTCTTC
few	TRBV20-1	TRBJ1-4	.	CSARGPSNEKLFF	TGCAGTGCTAGAGGGCCGAGTAATGAAAAACTGTTTTTT
.	TRBV6-5	TRBJ2-3	.	CASNRGRTDTQYF	TGTGCCAGCAACCGGGGGCGAACAGATACGCAGTATTTT
.	TRBV5-1	TRBJ2-7	.	CASSPRGFADEQYF	TGCGCCAGCAGCCCTCGCGGTTTTGCGGACGAGCAGTACTTC
.	TRBV15	TRBJ2-2	TRBD1	CATSPDRGRTGELFF	TGTGCCACCAGCCCGGACAGGGGAAGGACCGGGGAGCTGTTTTTT
many	TRBV5-1	TRBJ2-3	.	CASSFTPTDTQYF	TGCGCCAGCAGCTTCACCCCCACAGATACGCAGTATTTT
.	TRBV7-2	TRBJ1-5	.	CASSSGEMTGYQPQHF	TGTGCCAGCAGCTCCGGGGAGATGACAGGATATCAGCCCCAGCATTTT
few	TRBV12-3/TRBV12-4	TRBJ1-5	TRBD1	CASSARTGANQPQHF	TGTGCCAGCAGTGCCAGGACAGGGGCCAATCAGCCCCAGCATTTT
.	TRBV20-1	TRBJ2-2	TRBD2	CSAGTSGNTGELFF	TGCAGTGCGGGGACTAGCGGTAACACCGGGGAGCTGTTTTTT
few	TRBV6-5	TRBJ2-3	TRBD1	CASSYSVWKGAPDTQYF	TGTGCCAGCAGTTACTCGGTGTGGAAGGGGGCCCCAGATACGCAGTATTTT
few	TRBV7-8	TRBJ2-5	.	CASSPNPGTGKETQYF	TGTGCCAGCAGCCCCAACCCCGGAACAGGAAAAGAGACCCAGTACTTC
.	TRBV5-1	TRBJ2-1	TRBD2	CASSTQLAGANEQFF	TGCGCCAGCAGCACCCAACTAGCGGGGGCCAATGAGCAGTTCTTC
few	TRBV5-6	TRBJ1-2	TRBD1	CASSYWDRLYGYTF	TGTGCCAGCAGTTACTGGGACAGGCTCTATGGCTACACCTTC
.	TRBV29-1	TRBJ2-7	.	CSVVDRGGDKQYF	TGCAGCGTTGTAGACAGGGGAGGGGACAAGCAGTACTTC
.	TRBV15	TRBJ2-4	.	CATSRDRAGLYNF	TGTGCCACCAGCAGAGATCGGGCAGGCCTTTACAACTTC
once	TRBV9	TRBJ2-3	TRBD2	CASSEGLAGARSTDTQYF	TGTGCCAGCAGCGAGGGACTAGCGGGGGCAAGAAGCACAGATACGCAGTATTTT
few	TRBV18	TRBJ2-7	TRBD1	CASSPLRTGDEQYF	TGTGCCAGCTCACCACTACGGACAGGAGACGAGCAGTACTTC
.	TRBV7-2	TRBJ2-1	.	CASSLGTLSSYNEQFF	TGTGCCAGCAGCTTAGGGACGCTAAGCTCCTACAATGAGCAGTTCTTC
.	TRBV30	TRBJ2-7	.	CAWSRQRSYEQYF	TGTGCCTGGAGTCGACAGCGATCCTACGAGCAGTACTTC
.	TRBV2	TRBJ2-5	.	CASRNGVGAETQYF	TGTGCCAGCAGAAATGGGGTGGGGGCAGAGACCCAGTACTTC
few	TRBV5-1	TRBJ1-5	.	CASSQHGGGQPQHF	TGCGCCAGCAGCCAACACGGGGGAGGGCAGCCCCAGCATTTT
.	TRBV24-1	TRBJ2-3	.	CATSAGRGSTDTQYF	TGTGCCACCAGTGCGGGCAGGGGAAGCACAGATACGCAGTATTTT
.	TRBV7-9	TRBJ2-7	TRBD2	CASSYTGTSRREQYF	TGTGCCAGCAGTTACACCGGGACTAGCAGACGCGAGCAGTACTTC
.	TRBV7-2	TRBJ2-3	.	CASSFRTPTDTQYF	TGTGCCAGCAGCTTTCGGACCCCCACGGATACGCAGTATTTT
.	TRBV7-2	TRBJ2-7	.	CASSLYRREQYF	TGTGCCAGCAGCTTATATAGAAGAGAGCAGTACTTC
.	TRBV3-1	TRBJ2-5	TRBD2	CASSQGAGRALGETQYF	TGTGCCAGCAGCCAAGGCGCCGGGAGGGCTTTAGGAGAGACCCAGTACTTC
.	TRBV7-2	TRBJ1-1	TRBD1	CASSLLVGQAQAFF	TGTGCCAGCAGCTTACTCGTGGGACAGGCTCAAGCTTTCTTT
.	TRBV30	TRBJ2-1	TRBD2	CAWSVLYGRAFPFF	TGTGCCTGGAGTGTACTATACGGGAGGGCCTTCCCGTTCTTC
few	TRBV3-1	TRBJ1-4	.	CASSQGQTPELFF	TGTGCCAGCAGCCAAGGACAGACCCCAGAACTGTTTTTT
many	TRBV7-6	TRBJ2-7	TRBD2	CASSPGTSGTYEQYF	TGTGCCAGCAGCCCAGGGACTAGCGGTACCTACGAGCAGTACTTC
.	TRBV6-6	TRBJ2-7	.	CASRDGGNYEQYF	TGTGCCAGCAGAGATGGAGGTAACTACGAGCAGTACTTC
few	TRBV20-1	TRBJ2-3	.	CSAENGGGGPTDTQYF	TGCAGTGCTGAGAATGGGGGAGGGGGCCCCACAGATACGCAGTATTTT
.	TRBV14	TRBJ2-1	TRBD1	CASSQGQGLYNEQFF	TGTGCCAGCAGCCAGGGACAGGGCCTCTACAATGAGCAGTTCTTC
few	TRBV4-1	TRBJ2-7	TRBD1	CASSQRQGSSYEQYF	TGCGCCAGCAGCCAAAGACAGGGAAGCTCCTACGAGCAGTACTTC
.	TRBV13	TRBJ1-2	TRBD1	CASGRDRGNYGYTF	TGTGCCAGCGGCCGGGACAGGGGGAACTATGGCTACACCTTC
few	TRBV11-2	TRBJ2-1	TRBD1	CASSLGMGQDYNEQFF	TGTGCCAGCAGCTTAGGGATGGGACAGGACTACAATGAGCAGTTCTTC
few	TRBV5-1	TRBJ1-5	.	CASSPGVHGGQPQHF	TGCGCCAGCAGCCCTGGTGTCCACGGGGGTCAGCCCCAGCATTTT
.	TRBV6-5	TRBJ1-2	.	CASSYPEGYGYTF	TGTGCCAGCAGTTACCCCGAAGGTTATGGCTACACCTTC